A single T cell receptor (beta chain) is shown here with its context. Antigen specificity is unknown. The cDNA had a unique molecular identifier and a template-switch universal primer site. TCRdb called the 5' RACE reads again in MiXCR, with one record for every CDR3 protein. The sample includes around 250,000 distinct CDR3 sequences, around 7% of them seen just once. The entry originates in a study of identical twins. The study's findings and limits: Beta out-of-frame sequences displayed a weaker excess of sharing between twins. For cord blood, abundant beta clonotypes had fewer insertions, unlike memory repertoires, which showed none.

Trimming at V came to 0 bases and at J to 7 bases, leaving 3 bases not matched to a gene. The CDR3 is 15 amino acids. These data were also reused for a study on yellow fever vaccine responses in identical twins.

The sequence was obtained from a young woman in good health. Sequenced input: memory (CD45RO+) T cells sorted from blood. J is TRBJ2-5 and V is TRBV12-3 or TRBV12-4; 12 bases are shared with TRBD2. DNA for the CDR3: TGTGCCAGCAGTTTAGCACTAGCGGGAGGAGGGACCCAGTACTTC. Translation: CASSLALAGGGTQYF.